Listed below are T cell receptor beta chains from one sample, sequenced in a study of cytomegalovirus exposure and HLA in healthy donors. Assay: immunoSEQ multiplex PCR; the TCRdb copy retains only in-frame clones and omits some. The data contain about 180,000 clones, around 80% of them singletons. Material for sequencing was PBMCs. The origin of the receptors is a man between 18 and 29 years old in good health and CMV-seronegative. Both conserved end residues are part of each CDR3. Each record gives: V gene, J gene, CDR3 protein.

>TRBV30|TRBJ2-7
CAWTYGTAAYEQYF
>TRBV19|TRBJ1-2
CASSIGQGYGYTF
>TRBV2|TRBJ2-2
CANPRGGVTGELFF
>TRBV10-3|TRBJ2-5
CAISEFLPRTSGKETQYF
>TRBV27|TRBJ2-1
CASSLFGVAGSSYNEQFF
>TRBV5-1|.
CASSLGAGGAYEQYF
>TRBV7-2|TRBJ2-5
CASSLVSSGETQYF
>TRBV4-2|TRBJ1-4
CASSKRDSATNEKLFF
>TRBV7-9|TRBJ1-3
CASSSPAGVNTVYF
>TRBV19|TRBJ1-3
CASRIGQGGTIYF
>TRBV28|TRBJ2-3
CASSSPGQGTTDTQYF
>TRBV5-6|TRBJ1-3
CASSRRTGAFSGNTIYF
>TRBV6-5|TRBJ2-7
CASTGDRAYEQYF
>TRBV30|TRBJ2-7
CAWADYKNYEQYF
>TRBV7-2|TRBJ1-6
CASSLAGAYNSPLHF
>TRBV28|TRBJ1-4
CASSQNGGPNEKLFF
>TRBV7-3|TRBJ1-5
CASSLGRGQPQHF
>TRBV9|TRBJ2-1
CASSVGRTGGIRNEQFF
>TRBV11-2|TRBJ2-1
CASSSQGLAGRSNEQFF
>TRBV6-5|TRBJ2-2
CASSYVAGGAGELFF
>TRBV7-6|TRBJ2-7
CASSLGGGEQYF
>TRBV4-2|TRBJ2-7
CASSLTGESYEQYF
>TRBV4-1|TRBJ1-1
CASSQVPGRDTEAFF
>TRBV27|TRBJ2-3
CASSLSRQYDTQYF
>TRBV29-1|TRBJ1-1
CSVDRENTEAFF
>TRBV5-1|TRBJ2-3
CASSLAEAADTQYF
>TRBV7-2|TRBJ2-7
CASSLGVVREQYF
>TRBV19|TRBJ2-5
CASSIFNQETQYF
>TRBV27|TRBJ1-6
CASAIRDGGNSPLHF
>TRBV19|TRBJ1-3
CACLGTDGNTIYF
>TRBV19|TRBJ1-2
CASSDRGESYTF
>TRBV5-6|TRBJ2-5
CASSLGRGGFGKTQYF
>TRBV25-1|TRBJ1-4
CASSEYNWWGGEKLFF
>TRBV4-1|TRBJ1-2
CASSYGAGQGLYGYTF
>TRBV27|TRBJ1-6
CASRQGGNSPLHF
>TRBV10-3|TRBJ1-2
CAISDTRQEYGYTF
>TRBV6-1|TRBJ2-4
CASIGTGRKGIQYF
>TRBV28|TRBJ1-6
CASSLLPGDNSPLHF
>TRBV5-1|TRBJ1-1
CASRGQGLNTEAFF
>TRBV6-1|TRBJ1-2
CASSDRSGGYTF
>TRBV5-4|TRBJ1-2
CASSSQGDRIYGYTF
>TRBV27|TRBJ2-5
CASSSPLGGAETQYF